The 7 T cell receptor beta chains listed next were all sequenced from one sample in a study of T cells in Graves' hyperthyroidism and ophthalmopathy. The investigators amplified TCR beta CDR3 regions from RNA transcripts. First-round RT-PCR with HTBI primers amplified the TCR CDR3 region. TCRdb redid the calling of the multiplex PCR reads with MiXCR, one entry per CDR3 protein. The table lists approximately 590,000 distinct CDR3 sequences, around 16% of them singletons. Material: blood. The receptors were sampled from a young woman with Graves' hyperthyroidism.

This clonotype was seen a handful of times. J is TRBJ1-6 and V is TRBV10-2, with 8 bases aligning to TRBD1. After removal of 7 bases from V and 7 bases from J, the junction contained 0 bases not matched to a gene. Germline CDR1 reads WSHSY; CDR2 reads SAAADI. The CDR3 sequence is 12 residues long. CDR3 nucleotide sequence: TGCGCCAGCAACAGGGGGAATTCACCCCTCCACTTT. Protein product: CASNRGNSPLHF.

This clonotype was counted at least ten times. This chain uses TRBV28 with TRBJ1-4, with TRBD1 matching over 7 bases. V gave up 7 bases and J gave up 0 bases; unmatched junction bases: 5. The CDR3 spans 15 residues. Per germline, CDR1 MDHEN and CDR2 SYDVKM. CDR3 sequence: CASTTGDATNEKLFF. In DNA, the CDR3 is TGTGCCAGCACCACAGGGGACGCAACTAATGAAAAACTGTTTTTT.

This clonotype was observed many times. The rearrangement links TRBV30 to TRBJ1-5; D is possibly TRBD1 (5 bases). The germline V and J ends were trimmed by 0 bases and 3 bases, with 9 bases remaining between them. CDR1 and CDR2 from the germline V gene are GTSNPN and SVGIG (reference sequence). The CDR3 has 14 residues. The CDR3 protein is CAWSVQGSNQPQHF. The CDR3, as DNA: TGTGCCTGGAGTGTCCAGGGTTCCAATCAGCCCCAGCATTTT. The whole variable domain, remainder taken from reference TRBV30 and TRBJ1-5, is SQTIHQWPATLVQPVGSPLSLECTVEGTSNPNLYWYRQAAGRGLQLLFYSVGIGQISSEVPQNLSASRPQDRQFILSSKKLLLSDSGFYLCAWSVQGSNQPQHFGDGTRLSIL.

In its sample, this clonotype was seen many times. The chain employs TRBV7-2 and TRBJ1-1; tentative D call: TRBD1 (5 bases). Trimming shortened V by 2 bases and J by 6 bases, and 13 bases separated the two germline ends. Germline V gene lookup returns CDR1 SGHTA and CDR2 FQGNSA. CDR3 length: 14 residues. CDR3: CASSLPGRGAEAFF. The CDR3 DNA sequence: TGTGCCAGCAGCTTACCGGGACGTGGAGCTGAAGCTTTCTTT.

This clonotype was observed many times. The gene calls are TRBV7-8 and TRBJ2-1; 7 bases line up with TRBD2. The CDR3 covers 13 residues. Germline trimming cut 5 bases from V and 4 bases from J; bases unmatched to any gene: 2. Germline CDR1 SGHVS, CDR2 FQNEAQ. The CDR3 is CASSGRVYNEQFF. In DNA form, the CDR3 reads TGTGCCAGCAGCGGGAGGGTTTACAATGAGCAGTTCTTC.

This clonotype came up many times. V is TRBV11-1 and J is TRBJ2-1; D gene unclear. The CDR3 consists of 11 residues. Looked up from germline, CDR1 is SGHAT and CDR2 is FQDESV (reference sequence). This chain's CDR3 is CASNYGNEQFF. The CDR3 nucleotides are TGTGCTTCCAACTATGGTAATGAGCAGTTCTTC.

This clonotype was picked up a small number of times. The genes are TRBV4-1 and TRBJ2-7; 8 bases match TRBD2. There are 16 residues in the CDR3. Trimming took 1 base from V and 4 from J; bases not matched to a gene: 9. Germline V gives CDR1 MGHRA, CDR2 YSYEKL. As DNA, the CDR3 is TGCGCCAGCAGCCAAGGCGGCGGGAGGAGGTCGTACGAGCAGTACTTC. It yields the protein CASSQGGGRRSYEQYF.